The rows below give T cell receptor beta chains drawn from one sample of a study of blood T cell repertoires in COVID-19. TCRdb keeps only in-frame clones here, not all; method: immunoSEQ multiplex PCR. The sample carries 80,000 to 95,000 clones, around 81% recorded once. The sequencing input was peripheral blood. These receptor sequences come from a man aged 80 or over with acute or convalescent COVID-19. Each CDR3 is given with its conserved first and last residue. Fields, in order: CDR3 protein, CDR3 DNA, J gene, clone size, V gene, D gene, CDR3 length. A D gene is named only where the DNA matches it firmly. Clone size is given for some rows only: seen once, a few or many times, or a class if the clone is expanded.

cdr3_aa: CASSQEMAGTSYNEQFF; cdr3_nt: TGTGCCAGCAGCCAAGAAATGGCAGGGACTTCCTACAATGAGCAGTTCTTC; j_call: TRBJ2-1; clone_size: -; v_call: TRBV4-2; d_call: -; cdr3_length: 17
cdr3_aa: CASSFAGVNNEQFF; cdr3_nt: TGTGCCAGCAGTTTTGCGGGAGTCAATAATGAGCAGTTCTTC; j_call: TRBJ2-1; clone_size: -; v_call: TRBV6-5; d_call: TRBD2; cdr3_length: 14
cdr3_aa: CASSWTGGETDTQYF; cdr3_nt: TGTGCCAGCAGCTGGACAGGGGGCGAGACAGATACGCAGTATTTT; j_call: TRBJ2-3; clone_size: -; v_call: TRBV5-4; d_call: TRBD1; cdr3_length: 15
cdr3_aa: CSGYSNYGYTF; cdr3_nt: TGCAGTGGCTACTCTAACTATGGCTACACCTTC; j_call: TRBJ1-2; clone_size: many; v_call: TRBV20-1; d_call: -; cdr3_length: 11
cdr3_aa: CASSQKDKELDEQYF; cdr3_nt: TGTGCCAGCAGCCAAAAAGACAAGGAATTAGACGAGCAGTACTTC; j_call: TRBJ2-7; clone_size: -; v_call: TRBV4-2; d_call: -; cdr3_length: 15
cdr3_aa: CAISDINSPLHF; cdr3_nt: TGTGCCATCAGTGACATCAATTCACCCCTCCACTTT; j_call: TRBJ1-6; clone_size: -; v_call: TRBV10-3; d_call: -; cdr3_length: 12
cdr3_aa: CASTPTAGNTIYF; cdr3_nt: TGTGCCAGTACCCCGACAGCTGGAAACACCATATATTTT; j_call: TRBJ1-3; clone_size: -; v_call: TRBV19; d_call: -; cdr3_length: 13
cdr3_aa: CASSEGLGTASSGNTIYF; cdr3_nt: TGTGCCAGCAGTGAAGGATTGGGGACAGCCAGCTCTGGAAACACCATATATTTT; j_call: TRBJ1-3; clone_size: few; v_call: TRBV2; d_call: TRBD1; cdr3_length: 18
cdr3_aa: CASSPLEGGIAFF; cdr3_nt: TGTGCCAGCTCACCCCTGGAGGGGGGGATAGCTTTCTTT; j_call: TRBJ1-1; clone_size: -; v_call: TRBV18; d_call: -; cdr3_length: 13
cdr3_aa: CASSDSKSGRNTEAFF; cdr3_nt: TGTGCCAGCAGTGACTCGAAGTCAGGGCGTAACACTGAAGCTTTCTTT; j_call: TRBJ1-1; clone_size: few; v_call: TRBV6-4; d_call: -; cdr3_length: 16
cdr3_aa: CATTPEPSNYGYTF; cdr3_nt: TGCGCCACCACCCCTGAGCCCTCTAACTATGGCTACACCTTC; j_call: TRBJ1-2; clone_size: -; v_call: TRBV5-1; d_call: -; cdr3_length: 14
cdr3_aa: CASSLGDSYNYGYTF; cdr3_nt: TGCGCCAGCAGCTTGGGTGACAGCTACAACTATGGCTACACCTTC; j_call: TRBJ1-2; clone_size: -; v_call: TRBV5-1; d_call: -; cdr3_length: 15
cdr3_aa: CASSYSTYRVGTEAFF; cdr3_nt: TGTGCCAGCAGTTACTCGACGTACAGGGTCGGCACTGAAGCTTTCTTT; j_call: TRBJ1-1; clone_size: -; v_call: TRBV6-5; d_call: -; cdr3_length: 16
cdr3_aa: CASSGRVGRDGYTF; cdr3_nt: TGTGCCAGCAGCGGCAGGGTTGGGCGTGATGGCTACACCTTC; j_call: TRBJ1-2; clone_size: few; v_call: TRBV6-5; d_call: -; cdr3_length: 14
cdr3_aa: CASSIDLEQGPGELFF; cdr3_nt: TGTGCCAGTAGTATAGACCTTGAACAGGGGCCCGGGGAGCTGTTTTTT; j_call: TRBJ2-2; clone_size: once; v_call: TRBV19; d_call: TRBD1; cdr3_length: 16
cdr3_aa: CASSPPGRAYNEQFF; cdr3_nt: TGTGCCAGCTCACCACCGGGCAGGGCCTACAATGAGCAGTTCTTC; j_call: TRBJ2-1; clone_size: -; v_call: TRBV18; d_call: -; cdr3_length: 15
cdr3_aa: CASSPRTRWNYEQYF; cdr3_nt: TGTGCCAGCAGTCCAAGAACCAGGTGGAACTACGAGCAGTACTTC; j_call: TRBJ2-7; clone_size: -; v_call: TRBV3-1/TRBV3-2; d_call: -; cdr3_length: 15
cdr3_aa: CASLSSTDTQYF; cdr3_nt: TGTGCCAGCCTGTCTAGCACAGATACGCAGTATTTT; j_call: TRBJ2-3; clone_size: once; v_call: TRBV28; d_call: -; cdr3_length: 12
cdr3_aa: CASSVGPDRVGNQPQHF; cdr3_nt: TGTGCCAGCAGCGTAGGCCCCGACAGGGTCGGCAATCAGCCCCAGCATTTT; j_call: TRBJ1-5; clone_size: -; v_call: TRBV9; d_call: TRBD1; cdr3_length: 17
cdr3_aa: CASSLGLAGVSNEQFF; cdr3_nt: TGTGCCAGCAGCTTAGGACTAGCGGGAGTAAGTAATGAGCAGTTCTTC; j_call: TRBJ2-1; clone_size: -; v_call: TRBV7-6; d_call: TRBD2; cdr3_length: 16
cdr3_aa: CASSVGWRDGEAFF; cdr3_nt: TGTGCCAGCAGCGTAGGATGGAGGGATGGTGAAGCTTTCTTT; j_call: TRBJ1-1; clone_size: few; v_call: TRBV9; d_call: -; cdr3_length: 14